This T cell receptor beta chain appears in the sequencing data of a study of beta chain bispecific antibodies for T cell cancers. Across the whole study: Healthy donor T cells cocultured with leukemia lines and bispecific antibodies. General study findings and limits: The anti-TRBV5-5 antibody also binds TRBV5-6, a similar gene. In these mixed samples, most targeted TRBV reads derived from the leukemia cell line.

Unique molecular identifier barcodes measured each clonotype's abundance. MiXCR, applied by TCRdb to the 5' RACE reads, yields one record per CDR3 protein. This table holds tens of thousands of distinct CDR3 sequences, under 3% found once. Ten or more counts support this clonotype. Antigen: not known. Either OKT3 anti-CD3 antibody or CD3/CD28 beads expanded T cells from blood mononuclear cells over roughly 3 days. V was shortened by 7 bases and J by 8 bases, with 14 bases between the two germline ends. CDR3 length equals 12 residues. Germline V gene data show CDR1 as LNHDA and CDR2 as SQIVND (reference sequence).

This TCR was sampled from a human donor in good health. Some clones in this sample may be carry-over from other donors' samples. Material for sequencing was healthy donor T cells cultured with leukemia cells. The chain recombines TRBV19 with TRBJ1-1; D is possibly TRBD1 (5 bases). CDR3 residues: CASTYGGSEAFF. The DNA for the CDR3 is TGTGCCAGTACCTATGGGGGGTCAGAAGCTTTCTTT.